The rows below give T cell receptor beta chains drawn from one sample of a study of PD-L1 blockade in urothelial cancer. TCRdb keeps only in-frame clones here, not all; method: immunoSEQ multiplex PCR. The table lists under 150,000 clones, around 89% of them singletons, with 1.5% to 2% in the top ten. The source material was PBMCs, sampled around atezolizumab (anti-PD-L1) treatment. The receptors originated from a man between 60 and 75 years old with urothelial cancer. Both conserved end residues are part of each CDR3. D genes are given only for firm matches. The size field is filled for only some rows; it gives once, few, many or a size class.

TRBJ2-2 TRBD1 TRBV19 . TGTGCCAGTAGTACAAAGACAGGGGGAGTCACCGGGGAGCTGTTTTTT CASSTKTGGVTGELFF
TRBJ1-1 TRBD1 TRBV7-9 . TGTGCCAGCAGCCCGCGACAGGGGTTGATTGAAGCTTTCTTT CASSPRQGLIEAFF
TRBJ1-6 . TRBV4-3 . TGCGCCAGCAGCCAAGATCTCAGGTCGTGGAATTCACCCCTCCACTTT CASSQDLRSWNSPLHF
TRBJ2-1 TRBD2 TRBV18 . TGTGCCAGCTCAATACTTGGACTAGCGGGAGGTGGCAATGAGCAGTTCTTC CASSILGLAGGGNEQFF
TRBJ1-5 . TRBV6-1 . TGTGCCAGCAGGGAACGCAGGGTTTTCAGTCAGCCCCAGCATTTT CASRERRVFSQPQHF
TRBJ1-2 . TRBV5-4 . TGTGCCAGCAGTTCTAATGACGGGTCAAAAGGCTACACCTTC CASSSNDGSKGYTF
TRBJ2-7 . TRBV2 . TGTGCCAGCGGGCAAACCTACGAGCAGTACTTC CASGQTYEQYF
TRBJ2-1 TRBD2 TRBV4-1 . TGCGCCAGCAGCCAAGAAAGGGCCCCTAGCGGGTCCAGCTCCTACAATGAGCAGTTCTTC CASSQERAPSGSSSYNEQFF
TRBJ2-7 TRBD1 TRBV5-6 . TGTGCCAGCAGCCTAGTCAGGGGGATGGGGGAGCAGTACTTC CASSLVRGMGEQYF
TRBJ2-1 . TRBV7-9 . TGTGCCAGCAGGAAGCCAGGGGATGAGCAGTTCTTC CASRKPGDEQFF
TRBJ2-7 TRBD2 TRBV25-1 . TGTGCCAGCAGTGAATCCCCCTTCGGGGGGGTATACGAGCAGTACTTC CASSESPFGGVYEQYF
TRBJ2-3 TRBD2 TRBV4-2 once TGTGCCAGCAGCCCGTGGGGGACTAGCGGGAGGGCCGGGACAGATACGCAGTATTTT CASSPWGTSGRAGTDTQYF
TRBJ2-3 . TRBV10-3 . TGTGCCATCAGTGAGTCACTAAATACGCAGTATTTT CAISESLNTQYF
TRBJ1-5 . TRBV18 . TGTGCCAGCTCACCACCGAACACAGGGTTCAATCAGCCCCAGCATTTT CASSPPNTGFNQPQHF
TRBJ1-4 TRBD1 TRBV27 . TGTGCCAGCAGCCTCGGGACAGGGGGCCGAAAACTGTTTTTT CASSLGTGGRKLFF
TRBJ1-4 TRBD1 TRBV4-1 once TGCGCCAGCAGCCAAGTGGGACAGCCGGATGAAAAACTGTTTTTT CASSQVGQPDEKLFF
TRBJ2-1 TRBD2 TRBV18 . TGTGCCAGCTCACCATTCGAAGCGGGGTCCTACAATGAGCAGTTCTTC CASSPFEAGSYNEQFF
TRBJ2-4 TRBD1 TRBV13 . TGTGCCAGCAGCTTACAACGGGACAGACCTAAAAACATTCAGTACTTC CASSLQRDRPKNIQYF
TRBJ2-3 . TRBV5-4 . TGTGCCAGCAGCCCTGGTGGGGTGGGGACTAGCACAGATACGCAGTATTTT CASSPGGVGTSTDTQYF
TRBJ2-5 . TRBV12-2 . TGTGCAAGTCGCTTAGGGGCGGGACTACTTAAGAAAGAGACCCAGTACTTC CASRLGAGLLKKETQYF
TRBJ2-2 . TRBV2 . TGTGCCAGCACTATCGACAGGCTAAACACCGGGGAGCTGTTTTTT CASTIDRLNTGELFF
TRBJ2-1 TRBD2 TRBV9 . TGTGCCAGCAGCGCGACTAGCTATGAGCAGTTCTTC CASSATSYEQFF
TRBJ2-2 TRBD2 TRBV5-5 few TGTGCCAGCAGAGCAACTAGCGGGGGGGCCCCCGGGGAGCTGTTTTTT CASRATSGGAPGELFF
TRBJ2-2 . TRBV5-1 . TGCGCCAGCAGCTCAGGGGCGAGCATCACCGGGGAGCTGTTTTTT CASSSGASITGELFF
TRBJ2-7 TRBD2 TRBV28 . TGTGCCAGCAGTTTACCGGGACTAGCGAGCGAGCAGTACTTC CASSLPGLASEQYF
TRBJ1-1 . TRBV25-1 . TGTGCCAGCAGTGCCAGATCGGGGGTCGGAGTCGAGAGGACTGAAGCTTTCTTT CASSARSGVGVERTEAFF
TRBJ2-7 . TRBV4-1 . TGCGCCAGCAGCTTAAACCGGGGGGCCGGGAACGAGCAGTACTTC CASSLNRGAGNEQYF
TRBJ1-1 . TRBV5-1 . TGCGCCAGCAGCACGAGCCCCGGGGTAGAGACTGAAGCTTTCTTT CASSTSPGVETEAFF
TRBJ2-7 TRBD2 TRBV7-2 . TGTGCCAGCAGCCCAGGACTAGTGAAAACCTACGAGCAGTACTTC CASSPGLVKTYEQYF
TRBJ2-1 TRBD1 TRBV5-1 . TGCGCCAGCAGCTGGGGCGGACAGGGTTCGGGTGAGCAGTTCTTC CASSWGGQGSGEQFF
TRBJ1-2 . TRBV4-1 . TGCGCCAGCAGCCAAGAACGGGTGCTCTATGGCTACACCTTC CASSQERVLYGYTF
TRBJ2-2 . TRBV11-3 . TGTGCCAGCAGCCCAGTGGGGGCCTCGGGCGGGGAGCTGTTTTTT CASSPVGASGGELFF
TRBJ2-1 TRBD2 TRBV29-1 . TGCAGCGTTGAGGGACTAGCGGGAGGATTAAGCTCCTACAATGAGCAGTTCTTC CSVEGLAGGLSSYNEQFF
TRBJ2-6 . TRBV7-3 . TGTGCCAGCAGCCCCAAAGGAGGAGGGAACTCTGGGGCCAACGTCCTGACTTTC CASSPKGGGNSGANVLTF
TRBJ1-2 . TRBV19 . TGTGCCAGTAGTATACCTGGATCGGGGATAGAGAGATATGGCTACACCTTC CASSIPGSGIERYGYTF
TRBJ1-5 TRBD1 TRBV5-1 . TGCGCCAGCAGCCCTCTGCTTACGGGACAGGGGGCGCGAAGCAATCAGCCCCAGCATTTT CASSPLLTGQGARSNQPQHF
TRBJ2-5 . TRBV18 . TGTGCCAGCTCACCACCCGGTCAAGAGACCCAGTACTTC CASSPPGQETQYF
TRBJ2-1 TRBD2 TRBV27 . TGTGCCAGCAGTCCTCGCCCTCTAGCGGGAGGACCGAATGAGCAGTTCTTC CASSPRPLAGGPNEQFF
TRBJ1-1 . TRBV13 . TGTGCCAGCAGCTTTAGTGACGGGGAAGCTTTCTTT CASSFSDGEAFF
TRBJ2-2 TRBD1 TRBV9 . TGTGCCAGCAGCGCCTGGACAGGGGCCCAGACCGGGGAGCTGTTTTTT CASSAWTGAQTGELFF
TRBJ2-5 TRBD1 TRBV28 . TGTGCCAGCACCGACAGGGGGCTAAGCCAAGAGACCCAGTACTTC CASTDRGLSQETQYF
TRBJ2-3 . TRBV5-1 . TGCGCCAGCAGCTTTAGGGGTTTGGGGTCTAGCACAGATACGCAGTATTTT CASSFRGLGSSTDTQYF
TRBJ1-4 . TRBV12-5 . TGTGCTAGTGGTAATGGGGACTGGAACGAAAAACTGTTTTTT CASGNGDWNEKLFF
TRBJ2-7 . TRBV7-3 once TGTGCCAGCAGCCCGGGGAGGACCTACGAGCAGTACTTC CASSPGRTYEQYF
TRBJ2-7 TRBD1 TRBV10-1 . TGCGCCAGCAGTGTACAGGGGGCTTTGGACGAGCAGTACTTC CASSVQGALDEQYF
TRBJ1-6 TRBD1 TRBV7-9 . TGTGCCAGCAGCTCCGGGACAGGCGGATTCTCCTTCCACTTT CASSSGTGGFSFHF
TRBJ2-3 TRBD2 TRBV4-1 . TGCGCCAGCAGCCCGTCGACTAGCGGGGGGGCCGGAGATACGCAGTATTTT CASSPSTSGGAGDTQYF
TRBJ2-7 . TRBV11-2 . TGTGCCAGCAGCTTTCAGGTGGGGGGCGAGCAGTACTTC CASSFQVGGEQYF